These 13 T cell receptor beta chains were all obtained from the same sample, sequenced in a study of T cells after yellow fever vaccination (dated by TCRdb to between 2018 and 2020). The method was 5' RACE. The run used an Illumina NovaSeq 6000. TCRdb's own reprocessing of the public reads used fastp at Q25 and MiXCR and kept productive beta chains. Entries that share a CDR3 protein sequence are merged under the most common genes and DNA. The sample table records hundreds of thousands of distinct CDR3 sequences; approximately 3.9% of these occur just once. Of the sample, around 20% is held by the ten largest clones. Reading the label with the study, this specimen's treatment or condition is: live attenuated yellow fever vaccine strain. Here the sequenced sample was PBMCs, taken on the day of the yellow fever booster vaccination. These receptors were collected from a man between 18 and 29 years old who received the YFV17D yellow fever vaccine.

This clonotype was observed many times. The chain joins TRBV7-2 to TRBJ2-7; the D is unclear. Germline CDR1 SGHTA, CDR2 FQGNSA. This CDR3 comprises 13 residues. Between the trimmed V and J ends, which lost 5 bases and 0 bases, there was a span of 8 bases. The CDR3 sequence: CASSLAASYEQYV. The DNA of the CDR3 is TGTGCCAGCAGCCTTGCAGCCTCCTACGAGCAGTACGTC.

This clonotype was seen just once. The rearrangement joins TRBV9 to TRBJ2-1; 9 bases map to TRBD2. The CDR3 consists of 13 residues. V lost 2 bases, J lost 10 bases, and 4 bases stayed unmatched. Per germline, CDR1 SGDLS and CDR2 YYNGEE. The CDR3 region has the DNA TGTGCCAGCAGCGTCACTAGCGGGCAAGAGCAGTTCTTC. Protein: CASSVTSGQEQFF.

This clonotype was counted many times. The rearrangement uses TRBV7-2 and TRBJ1-5; D uncertain. V lost 5 bases and J lost 4, with 12 bases in between. The CDR3 loop spans 14 amino acids. Looked up from germline, CDR1 is SGHTA and CDR2 is FQGNSA. The CDR3 nucleotides are TGTGCCAGCAGCCAGGCACTGAGAAATCAGCCCCAGCATTTT. Translation: CASSQALRNQPQHF.

The table lists this clonotype with many counts. This chain links TRBV7-6 with TRBJ2-6; a weak D match, TRBD2 (6 bases). This CDR3 comprises 15 residues. V lost 3 bases and J lost 1, with 7 bases in between. Germline V CDR1 and CDR2: SGHVS, FNYEAQ. For the CDR3, the DNA is TGTGCCAGCAGCTTCGGGGGATCTGGGGCCAACGTCCTGACTTTC. Translated, it gives CASSFGGSGANVLTF. The complete variable domain, with remaining parts taken from reference TRBV7-6 and TRBJ2-6, reads GAGVSQSPRYKVTKRGQDVALRCDPISGHVSLYWYRQALGQGPEFLTYFNYEAQQDKSGLPNDRFSAERPEGSISTLTIQRTEQRDSAMYRCASSFGGSGANVLTFGAGSRLTVL.

There are many counts of this clonotype. The chain recombines TRBV29-1 with TRBJ2-3, with 8 bases matching TRBD1. V lost 4 bases to trimming and J lost 1 base; unmatched junction nucleotides: 1. The CDR3 totals 13 residues. The V gene's germline CDR1 is SQVTM and CDR2 ANQGSEA. CDR3 sequence (DNA): TGCAGCGTTGGGGACAGGCGCACAGATACGCAGTATTTT. Translation: CSVGDRRTDTQYF.

In its sample, this clonotype was seen a few times. This chain uses TRBV7-2 with TRBJ1-5; D unclear. This CDR3 has 12 residues. CDR1 is SGHTA and CDR2 is FQGNSA in the germline V gene. The V end was cut by 1 base, the J end by 10 bases, with 8 bases between. Written as DNA, the CDR3 is TGTGCCAGCAGCTTAGTTGGGTTTCCCCAGCATTTT. It specifies CASSLVGFPQHF.

This clonotype showed up just a few times. The chain employs TRBV6-2 or TRBV6-3 and TRBJ1-2; perhaps TRBD1 as D (6 bases). V was trimmed by 2 bases and J by 8 bases, leaving 9 bases between them. This CDR3 has 12 amino acids. Germline lookup yields CDR1 MNHEY and CDR2 SVGEGT. Here the CDR3 DNA reads TGTGCCAGCAGTTACAACAGGGACGGCTACACCTTC. It codes for CASSYNRDGYTF.

The chain uses TRBV4-1 and TRBJ2-3; 8 bases align to TRBD1. There are 18 residues in the CDR3. With V trimmed by 1 base and J by 1 base, 10 bases remained unmatched. CDR1 and CDR2 from the germline V gene are MGHRA and YSYEKL. CDR3 sequence reads: CASSQGLGQGGRTDTQYF. In DNA form, the CDR3 reads TGCGCCAGCAGCCAAGGCCTCGGACAGGGAGGTCGCACAGATACGCAGTATTTT.

Only one count was recorded for this clonotype. It may be a read error: a sequence one base away is much more abundant. The chain carries TRBV5-1 and TRBJ2-7; TRBD1 matches 9 bases. The germline CDR1 and CDR2 sequences are SGHRS and YFSETQ. The CDR3 runs 16 residues. The DNA for the CDR3 is TGCGCCAGCAGCCCGGGGGCACAGGGGGCATCCTACGTGCAGTACTTC. This codes for CASSPGAQGASYVQYF.

This clonotype was detected a few times. The junction departs from the called germline gene at one end, perhaps through a read error. V gene TRBV29-1 combines with J gene TRBJ2-1, with TRBD2 matching over 9 bases. Germline V gives CDR1 SQVTM, CDR2 ANQGSEA. The CDR3 runs to 12 residues. The CDR3 sequence: CSVEEAAGGMLF. For the CDR3, the DNA is TGCAGCGTTGAAGAGGCCGCGGGGGGGATGCTCTTC.

This clonotype was seen a handful of times. The chain joins TRBV5-1 to TRBJ2-1; D possibly matches TRBD1 or TRBD2 (5 bases each). CDR1 is SGHRS and CDR2 is YFSETQ in the germline V gene. V dropped 4 bases and J dropped 6 bases, with 11 bases sitting between them. The CDR3 is made up of 13 amino acids. For the CDR3, the DNA is TGCGCCAGCAGCACCGACAGCGGCAATGAGCAGTTCTTC. The encoded protein is CASSTDSGNEQFF.

This clonotype was seen many times. The chain has TRBV3-1 and TRBJ2-4; tentatively, D is TRBD1 (7 bases). From germline, CDR1 is LGHDT and CDR2 YNNKEL (reference sequence). The CDR3 consists of 17 residues. V lost 4 bases, J lost 0 bases, and 16 bases lay in between. CDR3 coding DNA: TGTGCCAGCAGCCCCCGCGGGACAGCGGTAGCCAAAAACATTCAGTACTTC. It codes for CASSPRGTAVAKNIQYF.

This clonotype occurred many times. The V and J genes are TRBV7-2 and TRBJ1-2; D remains ambiguous. The CDR3 has 12 amino acids. Trimming removed 5 bases from V and 4 bases from J, with 8 bases in between. Germline CDR1 reads SGHTA; CDR2 reads FQGNSA. CDR3 DNA: TGTGCCAGCAGCCCAAAACGCTATGGCTACACCTTC. Its protein product is CASSPKRYGYTF.